The sequence of this TCR beta chain was determined in a study of T-cell reconstitution after alpha-beta-depleted transplantation in children. Study results and caveats: T-cell numbers and diversity one year post-transplant derived largely from freshly generated T cells. Several hundred expanded graft clones reportedly gave rise to the alpha-beta T cells present about two months after transplant.

Unique molecular identifiers tagged the TCRbeta library. Each CDR3 protein gets one entry after TCRdb re-called the PCR reads with MiXCR. The sample shows 250,000 to 400,000 distinct CDR3 sequences, around 25% of them seen only once. Comments on this clonotype: Its matching antigen is unknown.

The TCR sequence derives from a male patient between 10 and 17 years old who had a stem cell transplant for acute lymphoblastic leukemia, so the T cells may come from the graft donor. The sample consisted of PBMCs, mostly from graft donor cells, taken 180 days after TCRalphabeta/CD19-depleted stem cell transplant.

Written as DNA, the CDR3 is TGTGCCAGCAGTTTAAGCCAGGGGGGGTACAATGAGCAGTTCTTC. Its protein product is CASSLSQGGYNEQFF. The genes are TRBV12-3 or TRBV12-4 and TRBJ2-1, with D perhaps matching TRBD1 or TRBD2 (7 bases each). V gave up 2 bases and J gave up 4 bases, with 12 bases separating them. The length of the CDR3 is 15 residues.